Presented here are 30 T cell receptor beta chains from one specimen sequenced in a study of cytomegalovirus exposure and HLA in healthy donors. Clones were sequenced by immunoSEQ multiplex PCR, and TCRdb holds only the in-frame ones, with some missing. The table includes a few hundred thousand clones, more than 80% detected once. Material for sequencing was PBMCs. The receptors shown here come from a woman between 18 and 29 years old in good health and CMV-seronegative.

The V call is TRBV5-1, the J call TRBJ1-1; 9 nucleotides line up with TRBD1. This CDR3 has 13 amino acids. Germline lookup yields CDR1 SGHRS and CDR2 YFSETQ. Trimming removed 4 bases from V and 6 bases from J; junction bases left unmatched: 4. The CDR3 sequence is CASSLGTGSEAFF. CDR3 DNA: TGCGCCAGCAGCCTCGGGACAGGGTCTGAAGCTTTCTTT.

CDR3 region: CASSFPQGHRTEAFF. The CDR3 DNA follows: TGTGCCAGCAGCTTTCCCCAAGGACACCGGACTGAAGCTTTCTTT. This sequence joins TRBV7-9 and TRBJ1-1; D possibly corresponds to TRBD1 (5 bases). Germline assignment: CDR1 SEHNR and CDR2 FQNEAQ (reference sequence). The ends were cut back, 3 bases at V and 5 bases at J, with 16 bases in the middle. This CDR3 has 15 amino acids.

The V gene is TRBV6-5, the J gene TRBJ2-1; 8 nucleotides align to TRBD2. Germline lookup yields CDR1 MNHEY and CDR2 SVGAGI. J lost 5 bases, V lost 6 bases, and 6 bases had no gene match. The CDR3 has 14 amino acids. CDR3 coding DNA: TGTGCCAGCAGGGCTGCGGGAGGCAACAATGAGCAGTTCTTC. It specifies CASRAAGGNNEQFF.

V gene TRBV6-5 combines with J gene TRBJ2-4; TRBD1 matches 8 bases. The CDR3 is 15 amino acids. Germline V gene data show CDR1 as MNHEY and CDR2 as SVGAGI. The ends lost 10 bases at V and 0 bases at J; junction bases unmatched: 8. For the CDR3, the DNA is TGTGCCACCCGTCAGGGGGCCTTAGCCAAAAACATTCAGTACTTC. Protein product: CATRQGALAKNIQYF.

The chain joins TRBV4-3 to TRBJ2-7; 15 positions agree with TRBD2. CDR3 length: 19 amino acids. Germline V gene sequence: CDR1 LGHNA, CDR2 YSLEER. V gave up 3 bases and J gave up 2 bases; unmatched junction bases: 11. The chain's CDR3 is CASSHQQRRTSGGAYEQYF. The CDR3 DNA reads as TGCGCCAGCAGCCATCAACAGCGGCGGACTAGCGGGGGGGCCTACGAGCAGTACTTC.

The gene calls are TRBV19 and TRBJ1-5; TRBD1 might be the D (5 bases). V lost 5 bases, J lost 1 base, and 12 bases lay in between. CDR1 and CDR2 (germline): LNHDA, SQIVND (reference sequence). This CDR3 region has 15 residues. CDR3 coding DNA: TGTGCCAGTAGTGCACTCGCAGGGAGCAATCAGCCCCAGCATTTT. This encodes CASSALAGSNQPQHF.

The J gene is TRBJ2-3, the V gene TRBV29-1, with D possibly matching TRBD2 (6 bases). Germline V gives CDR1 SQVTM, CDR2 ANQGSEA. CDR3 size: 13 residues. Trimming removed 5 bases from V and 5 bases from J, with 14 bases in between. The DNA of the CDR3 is TGCAGCGTTTTACGCGGGAAAATAGATACGCAGTATTTT. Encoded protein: CSVLRGKIDTQYF.

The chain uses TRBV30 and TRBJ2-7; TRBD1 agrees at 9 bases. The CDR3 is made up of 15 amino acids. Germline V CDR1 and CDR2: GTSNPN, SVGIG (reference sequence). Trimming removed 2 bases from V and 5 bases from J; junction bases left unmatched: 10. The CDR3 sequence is CAWSLPHRGLHEQYF. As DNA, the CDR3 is TGTGCCTGGAGTTTACCGCACAGGGGGCTCCACGAGCAGTACTTC.

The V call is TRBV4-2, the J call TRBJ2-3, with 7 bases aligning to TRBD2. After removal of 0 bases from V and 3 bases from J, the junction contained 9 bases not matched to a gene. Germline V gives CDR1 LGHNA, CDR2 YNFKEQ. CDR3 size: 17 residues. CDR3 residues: CASSQDLEGGETDTQYF. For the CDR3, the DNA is TGTGCCAGCAGCCAAGATCTGGAGGGAGGGGAGACAGATACGCAGTATTTT.

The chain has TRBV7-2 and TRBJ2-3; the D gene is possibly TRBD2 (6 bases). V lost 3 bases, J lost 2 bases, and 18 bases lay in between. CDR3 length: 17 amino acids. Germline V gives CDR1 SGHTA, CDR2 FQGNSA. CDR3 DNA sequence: TGTGCCAGCAGCTTTCAACGGGGCGTGGGACTCACAGATACGCAGTATTTT. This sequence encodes CASSFQRGVGLTDTQYF.

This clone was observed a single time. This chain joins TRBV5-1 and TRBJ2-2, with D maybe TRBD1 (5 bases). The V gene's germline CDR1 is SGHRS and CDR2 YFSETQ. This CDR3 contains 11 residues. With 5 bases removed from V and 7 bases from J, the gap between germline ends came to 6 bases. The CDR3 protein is CASRDNGELFF. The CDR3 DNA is TGCGCCAGCAGGGACAACGGGGAGCTGTTTTTT.

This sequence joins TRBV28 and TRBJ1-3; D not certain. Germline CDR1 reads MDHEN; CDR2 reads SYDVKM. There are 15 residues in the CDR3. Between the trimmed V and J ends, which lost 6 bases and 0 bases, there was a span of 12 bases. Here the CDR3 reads CASSPQFGSGNTIYF. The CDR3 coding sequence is TGTGCCAGCAGCCCCCAATTCGGCTCTGGAAACACCATATATTTT.

The CDR3 is CASSTRGLGGQPQHF. The CDR3 DNA reads TGTGCCAGCAGCACTAGGGGCCTTGGGGGGCAGCCCCAGCATTTT. The rearrangement uses TRBV7-8 and TRBJ1-5; D may be TRBD1 (5 bases). The CDR3 covers 15 residues. V was pared by 5 bases and J by 7 bases, with 18 bases between. Germline V gene data show CDR1 as SGHVS and CDR2 as FQNEAQ.

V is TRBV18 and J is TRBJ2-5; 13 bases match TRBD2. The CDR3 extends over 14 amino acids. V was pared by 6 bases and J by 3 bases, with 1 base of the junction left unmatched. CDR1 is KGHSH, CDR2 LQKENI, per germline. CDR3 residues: CASSGLAGEETQYF. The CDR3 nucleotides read TGTGCCAGCTCCGGACTAGCGGGAGAAGAGACCCAGTACTTC.

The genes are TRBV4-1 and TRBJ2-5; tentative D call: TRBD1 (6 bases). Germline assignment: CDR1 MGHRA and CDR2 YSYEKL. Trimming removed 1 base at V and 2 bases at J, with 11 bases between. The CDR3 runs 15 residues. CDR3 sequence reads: CASSQVTGSQETQYF. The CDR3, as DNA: TGCGCCAGCAGCCAAGTTACAGGGTCACAAGAGACCCAGTACTTC.

The CDR3 sequence is CASSYPSGTDTQYF. The CDR3 nucleotides read TGTGCCAGCAGTTACCCTAGCGGCACAGATACGCAGTATTTT. The chain recombines TRBV27 with TRBJ2-3; D might be TRBD2 (6 bases). V gave up 4 bases and J gave up 1 base, with 9 bases separating them. Germline CDR1 is MNHEY and CDR2 is SMNVEV (reference sequence). The CDR3 totals 14 residues.

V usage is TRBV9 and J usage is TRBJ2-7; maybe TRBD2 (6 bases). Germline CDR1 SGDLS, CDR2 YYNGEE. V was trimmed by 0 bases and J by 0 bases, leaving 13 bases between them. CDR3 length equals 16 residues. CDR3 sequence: CASSVEAGTPSYEQYF. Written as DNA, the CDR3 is TGTGCCAGCAGCGTAGAGGCTGGGACTCCCTCCTACGAGCAGTACTTC.

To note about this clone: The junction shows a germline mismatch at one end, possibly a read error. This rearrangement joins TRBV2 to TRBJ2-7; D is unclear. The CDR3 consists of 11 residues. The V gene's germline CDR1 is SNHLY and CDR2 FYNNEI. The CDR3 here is CASSDSHEQYF. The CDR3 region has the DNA TGTGCCAGCAGTGACTCCCACGAGCAGTACTTC.

Here the CDR3 reads CASSWDRRANYGYTF. CDR3 DNA: TGTGCCAGCAGCTGGGACAGGAGAGCTAACTATGGCTACACCTTC. The rearrangement uses TRBV28 and TRBJ1-2, with TRBD1 matching 8 bases. The germline V gene encodes CDR1 MDHEN and CDR2 SYDVKM. The ends lost 6 bases at V and 0 bases at J; junction bases unmatched: 6. The CDR3 totals 15 residues.

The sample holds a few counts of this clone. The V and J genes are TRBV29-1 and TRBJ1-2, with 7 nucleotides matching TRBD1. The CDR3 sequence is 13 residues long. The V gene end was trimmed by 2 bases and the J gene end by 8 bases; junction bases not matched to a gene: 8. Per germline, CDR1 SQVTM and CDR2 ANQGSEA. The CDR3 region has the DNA TGCAGCGTTGAATCGGGACAGATTGACGGCTACACCTTC. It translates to CSVESGQIDGYTF.

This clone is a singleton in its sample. CDR3 in amino acids: CASSLGTDHEQFF. Here the CDR3 DNA reads TGTGCCAGCAGTCTGGGGACAGATCATGAGCAGTTCTTC. The chain joins TRBV6-5 to TRBJ2-1, with 7 positions matching TRBD1. The J segment lost 8 bases and the V segment lost 5 bases, leaving 6 bases of the junction unmatched. From germline, CDR1 is MNHEY and CDR2 SVGAGI. The CDR3 totals 13 residues.

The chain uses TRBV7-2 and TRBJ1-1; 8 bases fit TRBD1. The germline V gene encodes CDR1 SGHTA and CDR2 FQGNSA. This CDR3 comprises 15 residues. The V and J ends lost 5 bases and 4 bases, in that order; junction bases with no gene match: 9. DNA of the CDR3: TGTGCCAGCAGCATCTCAGGGGGCCCCGGCACTGAAGCTTTCTTT. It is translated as CASSISGGPGTEAFF.

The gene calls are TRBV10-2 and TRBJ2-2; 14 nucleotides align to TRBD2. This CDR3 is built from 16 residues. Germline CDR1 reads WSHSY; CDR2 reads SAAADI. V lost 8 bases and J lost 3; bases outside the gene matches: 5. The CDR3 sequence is CASYPGLAGDTGELFF. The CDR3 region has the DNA TGCGCCAGCTACCCGGGACTAGCGGGGGACACCGGGGAGCTGTTTTTT.

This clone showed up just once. CDR3 in amino acids: CASSLRNQGAQQYF. CDR3 DNA: TGTGCCAGCAGTTTACGAAACCAGGGGGCTCAGCAGTACTTC. This chain joins TRBV27 and TRBJ2-7; TRBD1 matches 8 bases. V shed 2 bases, J shed 8 bases, and the junction held 8 bases outside the gene matches. Per germline, CDR1 MNHEY and CDR2 SMNVEV (reference sequence). This CDR3 contains 14 residues.

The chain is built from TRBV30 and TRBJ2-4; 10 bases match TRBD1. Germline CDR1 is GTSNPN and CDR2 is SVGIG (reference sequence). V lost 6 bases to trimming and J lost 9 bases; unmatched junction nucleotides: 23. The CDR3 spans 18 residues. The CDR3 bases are TGTGCCTGTCGGGGGGAAAGGGACAGGGGAACTAGCCGAGGCATTCAGTACTTC. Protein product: CACRGERDRGTSRGIQYF.

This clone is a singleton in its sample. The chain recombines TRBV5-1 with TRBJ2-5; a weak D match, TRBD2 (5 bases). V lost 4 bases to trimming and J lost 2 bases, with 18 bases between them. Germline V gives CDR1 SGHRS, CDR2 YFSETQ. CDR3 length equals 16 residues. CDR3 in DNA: TGCGCCAGCAGCCGGGCCTTGCGGGCCATACAAGAGACCCAGTACTTC. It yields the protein CASSRALRAIQETQYF.

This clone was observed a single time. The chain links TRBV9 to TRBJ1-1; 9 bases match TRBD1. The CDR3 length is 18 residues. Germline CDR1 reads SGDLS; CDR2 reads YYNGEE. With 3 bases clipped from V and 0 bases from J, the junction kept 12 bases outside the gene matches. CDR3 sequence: CASSAKAGTGLMNTEAFF. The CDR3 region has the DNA TGTGCCAGCAGCGCCAAAGCCGGGACAGGGCTTATGAACACTGAAGCTTTCTTT.

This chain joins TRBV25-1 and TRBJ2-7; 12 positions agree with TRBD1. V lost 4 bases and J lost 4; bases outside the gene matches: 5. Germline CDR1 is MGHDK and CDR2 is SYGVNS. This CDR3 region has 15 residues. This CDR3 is CASSAGTGGGYEQYF. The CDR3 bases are TGTGCCAGCAGTGCCGGGACAGGGGGCGGGTACGAGCAGTACTTC.

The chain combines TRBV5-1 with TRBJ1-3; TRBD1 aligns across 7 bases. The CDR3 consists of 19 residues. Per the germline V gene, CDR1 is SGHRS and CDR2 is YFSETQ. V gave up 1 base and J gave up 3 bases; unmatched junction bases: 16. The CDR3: CASSLTSLHQGGGGNTIYF. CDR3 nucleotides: TGCGCCAGCAGCTTGACCTCACTCCACCAGGGGGGAGGTGGAAACACCATATATTTT.

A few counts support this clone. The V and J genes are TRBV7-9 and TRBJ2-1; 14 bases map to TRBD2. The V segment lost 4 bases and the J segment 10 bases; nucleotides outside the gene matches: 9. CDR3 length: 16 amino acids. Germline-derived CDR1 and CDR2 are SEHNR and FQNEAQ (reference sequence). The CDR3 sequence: CASSSQTSGRAGEQFF. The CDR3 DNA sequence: TGTGCCAGCAGCTCCCAGACTAGCGGGAGGGCCGGAGAGCAGTTCTTC.